Presented here are 26 T cell receptor beta chains from one specimen sequenced in a study of T-cell memory formation after mild COVID-19. One entry per CDR3 protein results from TCRdb running MiXCR on the 5' RACE reads. The sample records 250,000 to 300,000 distinct CDR3 sequences, 8% to 9% being singletons. Sequencing used PBMCs or a T cell subset sorted from them (not recorded which). The source of these receptors is a young man who had mild COVID-19 (a few samples of this study predate the infection). Cell type and time point are not known.

In its sample, this clonotype was seen many times. V usage is TRBV7-9 and J usage is TRBJ2-7; tentatively, D is TRBD2 (6 bases). Looked up from germline, CDR1 is SEHNR and CDR2 is FQNEAQ (reference sequence). Deletions cut 5 bases from V and 1 base from J, with 9 bases between. The CDR3 length is 13 residues. CDR3: CASSPGTSYEQYV. CDR3 DNA sequence: TGTGCCAGCAGCCCCGGGACTTCCTACGAGCAGTACGTC.

This clonotype was observed a handful of times. The V gene is TRBV11-2, the J gene TRBJ2-5; TRBD2 is a possible D gene (6 bases). This CDR3 has 16 amino acids. Germline assignment: CDR1 SGHAT and CDR2 FQNNGV. Trimming removed 1 base from V and 5 bases from J, with 17 bases in between. The CDR3 loop is CASSLVWRGSSETQYF. In DNA, the CDR3 is TGTGCCAGCAGCTTAGTGTGGCGGGGATCCTCCGAGACCCAGTACTTC. Full variable domain (missing parts from reference TRBV11-2 and TRBJ2-5): EAGVAQSPRYKIIEKRQSVAFWCNPISGHATLYWYQQILGQGPKLLIQFQNNGVVDDSQLPKDRFSAERLKGVDSTLKIQPAKLEDSAVYLCASSLVWRGSSETQYFGPGTRLLVL.

This clonotype was counted between two and nine times. The J gene is TRBJ1-2, the V gene TRBV27, with D tentatively TRBD1 (6 bases). In germline, CDR1 is MNHEY, CDR2 SMNVEV (reference sequence). V was cut by 5 bases and J by 3 bases, with 19 bases left in between. The CDR3 is made up of 16 amino acids. This chain's CDR3 is CASSQSTGINYYGYTF. As DNA, the CDR3 is TGTGCCAGCAGTCAGAGTACAGGGATCAACTACTATGGCTACACCTTC.

This clonotype was seen only a few times. The V call is TRBV12-3 or TRBV12-4, the J call TRBJ2-3; a weak D match, TRBD1 (5 bases). V gave up 5 bases and J gave up 1 base, with 19 bases separating them. CDR3 length: 17 residues. Here the CDR3 DNA reads TGTGCCAGCAGTCAGGGATGGGGCAGTGTTGGCACAGATACGCAGTATTTT. This encodes CASSQGWGSVGTDTQYF.

Only a few counts were recorded for this clonotype. The gene calls are TRBV7-8 and TRBJ1-1; perhaps TRBD1 as D (6 bases). Germline V gives CDR1 SGHVS, CDR2 FQNEAQ. The CDR3 has 16 amino acids. The V gene lost 5 bases and the J gene lost 3 bases, with 19 bases spanning the gap. In DNA, the CDR3 is TGTGCCAGCAGCACTGTACAGGGTGTGGGGGACACTGAAGCTTTCTTT. It specifies CASSTVQGVGDTEAFF. The variable domain in full, completed from reference TRBV7-8 and TRBJ1-1, reads GAGVSQSPRYKVAKRGQDVALRCDPISGHVSLFWYQQALGQGPEFLTYFQNEAQLDKSGLPSDRFFAERPEGSVSTLKIQRTQQEDSAVYLCASSTVQGVGDTEAFFGQGTRLTVV.

The chain links TRBV6-4 to TRBJ2-7; D perhaps matches TRBD2 (5 bases). The CDR3 is 11 amino acids. Germline V gene lookup returns CDR1 MRHNA and CDR2 SNTAGT. Trimming removed 6 bases at V and 4 bases at J, with 7 bases between. The CDR3 nucleotides read TGTGCCAGCAGGGAGGTATACGAGCAGTACGTC. Residues: CASREVYEQYV.

This clonotype was seen only a few times. The rearrangement joins TRBV20-1 to TRBJ1-6, with TRBD1 identical over 8 bases. Germline V gene sequence: CDR1 DFQATT, CDR2 SNEGSKA (reference sequence). V was pared by 5 bases and J by 8 bases, with 8 bases of the junction left unmatched. The CDR3 is made up of 14 amino acids. The CDR3 here is CSAGQGFTDSPLHF. The CDR3 coding sequence is TGCAGTGCTGGACAGGGTTTCACGGATTCACCCCTCCACTTT.

The chain is built from TRBV6-5 and TRBJ2-3; no reliable D call. The length of the CDR3 is 14 residues. The V and J ends lost 0 bases and 2 bases respectively, with 6 bases between them. Per the germline V gene, CDR1 is MNHEY and CDR2 is SVGAGI. The CDR3 DNA is TGTGCCAGCAGTTACTCGGGGTACACAGATACGCAGTATTTT. Translating it yields CASSYSGYTDTQYF.

The V gene is TRBV20-1, the J gene TRBJ2-7, with 11 bases lining up with TRBD1. With V trimmed by 5 bases and J by 4 bases, 7 bases remained unmatched. Germline V gene sequence: CDR1 DFQATT, CDR2 SNEGSKA (reference sequence). The CDR3 totals 14 residues. The CDR3 spells CSAEPGQGEYEQYF. The CDR3 nucleotides are TGCAGTGCTGAGCCGGGACAGGGGGAATACGAGCAGTACTTC.

The chain links TRBV5-1 to TRBJ1-1; the D is unclear. Trimming took 4 bases from V and 3 from J, leaving 13 bases between them. The V gene's germline CDR1 is SGHRS and CDR2 YFSETQ. The length of the CDR3 is 14 residues. CDR3 nucleotides: TGCGCCAGCAGCCCCTCGCGCCCCGACACTGAAGCTTTCTTT. It is translated as CASSPSRPDTEAFF.

This clonotype was counted at least ten times. V usage is TRBV5-1 and J usage is TRBJ2-2; D possibly corresponds to TRBD1 (5 bases). The V end was cut by 3 bases, the J end by 0 bases, with 9 bases between. CDR1 and CDR2 from the germline V gene are SGHRS and YFSETQ. The CDR3 extends over 15 amino acids. CDR3: CASSSDRANTGELFF. Written as DNA, the CDR3 is TGCGCCAGCAGCTCCGACAGAGCGAACACCGGGGAGCTGTTTTTT. The whole variable domain, remainder taken from reference TRBV5-1 and TRBJ2-2, is KAGVTQTPRYLIKTRGQQVTLSCSPISGHRSVSWYQQTPGQGLQFLFEYFSETQRNKGNFPGRFSGRQFSNSRSEMNVSTLELGDSALYLCASSSDRANTGELFFGEGSRLTVL.

The V gene is TRBV20-1, the J gene TRBJ1-4; D gene uncertain. Trimming removed 0 bases at V and 4 bases at J, with 12 bases between. CDR1 and CDR2 from the germline V gene are DFQATT and SNEGSKA (reference sequence). This CDR3 contains 15 residues. The CDR3 nucleotides read TGCAGTGCTAGAGATATAAGAGGAAATAATGAAAAACTGTTTTTT. Translation gives CSARDIRGNNEKLFF.

The J gene is TRBJ2-5, the V gene TRBV10-2, with a tentative D call TRBD2 (5 bases). Germline CDR1 WSHSY, CDR2 SAAADI. V lost 4 bases and J lost 5, with 17 bases in between. The CDR3 contains 15 residues. The DNA of the CDR3 is TGCGCCAGCAGTGCCGAACTAGTTTCCGCTGAGACCCAGTACTTC. Amino acids: CASSAELVSAETQYF.

This clonotype showed up many times. V gene TRBV6-5 combines with J gene TRBJ2-5; D gene ambiguous. Trimming shortened V by 4 bases and J by 1 base, and 7 bases separated the two germline ends. Germline lookup yields CDR1 MNHEY and CDR2 SVGAGI. CDR3 length: 13 residues. For the CDR3, the DNA is TGTGCCAGCAGTTTTACTTTCCAAGAGACCCAGTACTTC. Its protein product is CASSFTFQETQYF.

This clonotype was detected ten times or more. The rearrangement links TRBV28 to TRBJ1-2; the D gene is possibly TRBD1 (6 bases). The CDR3 is 12 amino acids. The germline V gene has CDR1 MDHEN and CDR2 SYDVKM. Trimming stripped 5 bases from V and 8 bases from J, with 12 bases between. The CDR3 loop reads CASSLTGTGYTF. The CDR3 DNA reads as TGTGCCAGCAGTCTTACAGGGACCGGCTACACCTTC.

This clonotype was counted only a few times. The V gene is TRBV4-1, the J gene TRBJ1-2; D is unclear. Trimming left V 3 bases short and J 8 bases short, with 19 bases between. This CDR3 spans 15 amino acids. Germline V CDR1 and CDR2: MGHRA, YSYEKL. The CDR3 here is CASSHLWEGGGGYTF. In DNA, the CDR3 is TGCGCCAGCAGCCACTTATGGGAGGGAGGAGGGGGCTACACCTTC.

The V call is TRBV2, the J call TRBJ2-5; D is possibly TRBD1 or TRBD2 (5 bases each). Between the trimmed V and J ends, which lost 0 bases and 5 bases, there was a span of 13 bases. The CDR3 consists of 15 residues. Germline V gene lookup returns CDR1 SNHLY and CDR2 FYNNEI. In nucleotides, the CDR3 is TGTGCCAGCAGTGAAGCAGGGTACGGGGACGAGACCCAGTACTTC. It encodes CASSEAGYGDETQYF.

This chain uses TRBV7-9 with TRBJ1-2; D remains unclear. The CDR3 runs to 14 residues. In germline, CDR1 is SEHNR, CDR2 FQNEAQ (reference sequence). V lost 8 bases to trimming and J lost 3 bases, with 16 bases between them. The CDR3 bases are TGTGCCAGCGGTCCCCCCTCCGGTTACTATGGCTACACCTTC. Translating it yields CASGPPSGYYGYTF.

This clonotype has ten or more counts. This chain uses TRBV6-2 or TRBV6-3 with TRBJ2-2; the D gene is possibly TRBD1 (6 bases). CDR1 and CDR2 from the germline V gene are MNHEY and SVGEGT. V was clipped by 4 bases and J by 0 bases, with 9 bases between them. CDR3 length equals 15 residues. CDR3 in DNA: TGTGCCAGCAGTTTCAGGGGCCCGAACACCGGGGAGCTGTTTTTT. Amino acids: CASSFRGPNTGELFF.

This chain links TRBV4-1 with TRBJ1-1, with D unclear. Looked up from germline, CDR1 is MGHRA and CDR2 is YSYEKL. The CDR3 contains 13 residues. The germline V and J ends were trimmed by 1 base and 10 bases, with 13 bases remaining between them. The CDR3 is CASSQVLGYAAFF. Here the CDR3 DNA reads TGCGCCAGCAGCCAAGTATTGGGTTACGCAGCTTTCTTT.

This rearrangement joins TRBV5-6 to TRBJ2-3; maybe TRBD1 (5 bases). This CDR3 has 16 amino acids. Per germline, CDR1 SGHDT and CDR2 YYEEEE. V was pared by 7 bases and J by 1 base, with 19 bases between. The CDR3 DNA is TGTGCCAGCGAAATAGCAAGGGGCGAGGGCACAGATACGCAGTATTTT. Its translation: CASEIARGEGTDTQYF.

This clonotype was recorded many times. The chain is built from TRBV7-2 and TRBJ1-5; D is unresolved. Germline assignment: CDR1 SGHTA and CDR2 FQGNSA. This CDR3 comprises 15 residues. Trimming took off 1 base at V and 5 bases at J, with 12 bases between the two ends. CDR3 in DNA: TGTGCCAGCAGCTTAGTAGTGGACCCCCATCAGCCCCAGCATTTT. Residues: CASSLVVDPHQPQHF.

This chain connects TRBV20-1 to TRBJ2-7, with 9 bases aligning to TRBD1. From germline, CDR1 is DFQATT and CDR2 SNEGSKA (reference sequence). The CDR3 has 16 amino acids. The V gene end was trimmed by 5 bases and the J gene end by 0 bases; junction bases not matched to a gene: 11. In DNA form, the CDR3 reads TGCAGTGCTCGCACACTTGACAGGGGGGACTCCTACGAGCAGTACTTC. This encodes CSARTLDRGDSYEQYF.

This clonotype was counted many times. The chain recombines TRBV20-1 with TRBJ2-7; the match to TRBD1 covers 9 bases. J gave up 5 bases and V 7 bases, and 9 bases lay outside the gene matches. The CDR3 length is 13 residues. The germline CDR1 and CDR2 sequences are DFQATT and SNEGSKA (reference sequence). The CDR3 loop is CSVSGQGKDEQYV. CDR3 in DNA: TGCAGTGTATCGGGACAGGGAAAGGACGAGCAGTACGTC.

The genes are TRBV18 and TRBJ1-1; D gene uncertain. This CDR3 contains 11 residues. Germline V gene sequence: CDR1 KGHSH, CDR2 LQKENI. V lost 8 bases and J 4 bases, leaving 8 bases between the germline ends. This CDR3 reads CASEKGTEAFF. Written as DNA, the CDR3 is TGTGCCAGCGAAAAGGGCACTGAAGCTTTCTTT. The full variable domain, completed using reference TRBV18 and TRBJ1-1, is NAGVMQNPRHLVRRRGQEARLRCSPMKGHSHVYWYRQLPEEGLKFMVYLQKENIIDESGMPKERFSAEFPKEGPSILRIQQVVRGDSAAYFCASEKGTEAFFGQGTRLTVV.

The chain uses TRBV4-1 and TRBJ2-7; TRBD1 aligns across 9 bases. The germline gives CDR1 MGHRA, CDR2 YSYEKL. This CDR3 contains 16 residues. V lost 1 base to trimming and J lost 4 bases; unmatched junction nucleotides: 8. In DNA, the CDR3 is TGCGCCAGCAGCCAAGTCGGGACAGGGCGTAATTACGAGCAGTACTTC. Translating gives CASSQVGTGRNYEQYF.